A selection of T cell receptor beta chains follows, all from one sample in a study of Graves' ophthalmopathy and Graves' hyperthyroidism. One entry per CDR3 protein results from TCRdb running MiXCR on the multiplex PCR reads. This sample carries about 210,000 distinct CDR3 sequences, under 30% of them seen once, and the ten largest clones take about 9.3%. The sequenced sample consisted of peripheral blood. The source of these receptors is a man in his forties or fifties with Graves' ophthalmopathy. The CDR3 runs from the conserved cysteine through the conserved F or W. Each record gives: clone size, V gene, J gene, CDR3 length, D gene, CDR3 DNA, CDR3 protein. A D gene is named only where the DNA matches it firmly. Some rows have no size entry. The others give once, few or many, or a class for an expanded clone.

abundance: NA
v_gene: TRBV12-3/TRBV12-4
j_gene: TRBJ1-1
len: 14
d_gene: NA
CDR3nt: TGTGCCAGCAGTTTAGCGGGCAGGGATACTGAAGCTTTCTTT
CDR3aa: CASSLAGRDTEAFF

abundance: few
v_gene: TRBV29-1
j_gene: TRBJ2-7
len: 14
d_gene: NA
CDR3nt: TGCAGCGTTGAGGGGACTCCGTTTTCCTACGAGCAGTACTTC
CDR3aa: CSVEGTPFSYEQYF

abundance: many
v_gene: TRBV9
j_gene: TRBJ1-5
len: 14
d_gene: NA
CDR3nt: TGTGCCAGCAGCGTAGGTGGGGGAATTGAGCCCCAGCATTTT
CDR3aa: CASSVGGGIEPQHF

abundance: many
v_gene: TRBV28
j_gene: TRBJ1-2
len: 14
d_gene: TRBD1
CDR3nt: TGTGCCAGCATTAGGGCACAGGGGGCGCTTGGCTACACCTTC
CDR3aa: CASIRAQGALGYTF

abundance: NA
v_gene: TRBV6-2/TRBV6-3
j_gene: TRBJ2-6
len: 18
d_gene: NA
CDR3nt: TGTGCCAGCAGTTACTCTAACACCTTACCCTCTGGGGCCAACGTCCTGACTTTC
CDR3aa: CASSYSNTLPSGANVLTF

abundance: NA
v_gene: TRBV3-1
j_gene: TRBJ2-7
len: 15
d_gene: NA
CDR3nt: TGTGCCAGCAGCCAAGAATTGACGGGGGCCTACGAGCAGTACTTC
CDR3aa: CASSQELTGAYEQYF

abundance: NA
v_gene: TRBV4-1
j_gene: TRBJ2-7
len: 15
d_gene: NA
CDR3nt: TGCGCCAGCAGCCAAGATGCCCCAGGGGCCACGCGGCAGTACTTC
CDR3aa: CASSQDAPGATRQYF

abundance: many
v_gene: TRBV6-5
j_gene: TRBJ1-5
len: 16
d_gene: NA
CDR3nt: TGTGCCAGCAGTTACTCGAGTTCCCTGGGCCTTCAGCCCCAGCATTTT
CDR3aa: CASSYSSSLGLQPQHF

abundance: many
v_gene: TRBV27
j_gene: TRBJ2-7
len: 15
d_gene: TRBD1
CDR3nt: TGTGCCAGCAGTACTCGGACAGGACGCCCAGGCGAGCAGTACTTC
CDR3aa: CASSTRTGRPGEQYF

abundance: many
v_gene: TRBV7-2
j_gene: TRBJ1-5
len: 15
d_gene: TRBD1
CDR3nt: TGTGCCAGCAGCGACACAGGGGCCCGCAATCAGCCCCAGCATTTT
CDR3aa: CASSDTGARNQPQHF

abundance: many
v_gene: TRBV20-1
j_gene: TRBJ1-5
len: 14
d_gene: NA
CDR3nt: TGCAGTGCTAGTCCGGGACACGTAAATCAGCCCCAGCATTTT
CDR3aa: CSASPGHVNQPQHF

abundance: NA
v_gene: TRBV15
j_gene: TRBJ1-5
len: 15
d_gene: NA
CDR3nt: TGTGCCACCAGCAGAGAAGGGGTTAGCAATCAGCCCCAGCATTTT
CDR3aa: CATSREGVSNQPQHF

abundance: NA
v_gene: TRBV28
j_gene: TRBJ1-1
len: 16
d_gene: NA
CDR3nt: TGTGCCAGCAGTTCCCTCTCCCAGTTCACGAACACTGAAGCTTTCTTT
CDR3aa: CASSSLSQFTNTEAFF

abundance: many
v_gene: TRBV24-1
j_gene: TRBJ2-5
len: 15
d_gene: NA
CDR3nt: TGTGCCACCAGTGAACCATGGCGGGGTTTAGAGACCCAGTACTTC
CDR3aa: CATSEPWRGLETQYF

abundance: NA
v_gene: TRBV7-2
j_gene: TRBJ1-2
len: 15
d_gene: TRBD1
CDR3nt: TGTGCCAGCAAGGGAGGGGGGACAGCTTACTATGGCTACACCTTC
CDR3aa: CASKGGGTAYYGYTF

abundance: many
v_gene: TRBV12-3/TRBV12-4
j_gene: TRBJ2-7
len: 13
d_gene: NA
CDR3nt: TGTGCCAGCAGTTTAGCCCCATCCTACGAGCAGTACTTC
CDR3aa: CASSLAPSYEQYF

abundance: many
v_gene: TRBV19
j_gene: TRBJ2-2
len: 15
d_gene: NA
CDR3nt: TGTGCCAGTACCGTGTCGCGGGCGGGGACCGGGGAGCTGTTTTTT
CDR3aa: CASTVSRAGTGELFF

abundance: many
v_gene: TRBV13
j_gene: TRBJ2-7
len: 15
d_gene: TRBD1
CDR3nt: TGTGCCAGCAGCGGAACAGGGGCAAATGACTACGAGCAGTACTTC
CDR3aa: CASSGTGANDYEQYF

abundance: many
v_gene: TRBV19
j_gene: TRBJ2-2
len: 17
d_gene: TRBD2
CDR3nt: TGTGCCAGTACTCGGGGGACTAGCGGGAAAAACACCGGGGAGCTGTTTTTT
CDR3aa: CASTRGTSGKNTGELFF

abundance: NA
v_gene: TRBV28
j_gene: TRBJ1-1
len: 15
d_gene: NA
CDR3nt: TGTGCCAGCAGTTACCCGACGTGGGGAGACACTGAAGCTTTCTTT
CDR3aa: CASSYPTWGDTEAFF

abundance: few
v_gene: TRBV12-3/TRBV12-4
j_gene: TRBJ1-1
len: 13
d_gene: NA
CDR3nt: TGTGCCAGCAGTAGAACAGGGCAAACTGAAGCTTTCTTT
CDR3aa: CASSRTGQTEAFF

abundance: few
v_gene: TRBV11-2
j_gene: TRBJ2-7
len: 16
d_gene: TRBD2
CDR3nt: TGTGCCAGCAGCTTAGATAGGACTAGCGGCCCCTACGAGCAGTACTTC
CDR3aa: CASSLDRTSGPYEQYF

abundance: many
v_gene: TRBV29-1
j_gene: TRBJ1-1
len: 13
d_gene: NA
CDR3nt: TGCAGCGTTGTACCCCAGGGAGACACTGAAGCTTTCTTT
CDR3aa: CSVVPQGDTEAFF

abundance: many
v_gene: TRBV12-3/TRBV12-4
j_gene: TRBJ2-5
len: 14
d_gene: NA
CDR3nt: TGTGCCAGCAGTTGGAGTAGCGTTCAAGAGACCCAGTACTTC
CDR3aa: CASSWSSVQETQYF

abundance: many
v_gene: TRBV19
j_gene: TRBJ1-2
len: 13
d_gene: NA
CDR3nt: TGTGCCAGTAGTATCCCGCCCAACTATGGCTACACCTTC
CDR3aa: CASSIPPNYGYTF

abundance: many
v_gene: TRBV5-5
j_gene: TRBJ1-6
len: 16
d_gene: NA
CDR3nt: TGTGCCAGCAGCCCCGAGGTTCTCTCCTATAATTCACCCCTCCACTTT
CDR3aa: CASSPEVLSYNSPLHF

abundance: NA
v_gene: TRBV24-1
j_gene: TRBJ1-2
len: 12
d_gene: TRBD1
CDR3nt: TGTGCCACCGGGACAGCCAGTGGTGGCTACACCTTC
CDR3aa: CATGTASGGYTF

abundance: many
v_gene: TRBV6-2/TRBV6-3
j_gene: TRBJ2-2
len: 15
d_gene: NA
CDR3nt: TGTGCCAGCAGTCCCGGGACTTTGCGTACCGGGGAGCTGTTTTTT
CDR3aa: CASSPGTLRTGELFF

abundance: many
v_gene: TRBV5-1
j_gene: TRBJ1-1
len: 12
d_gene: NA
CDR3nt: TGCGCCAGCAGCGACGGGGGCACTGAAGCTTTCTTT
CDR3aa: CASSDGGTEAFF

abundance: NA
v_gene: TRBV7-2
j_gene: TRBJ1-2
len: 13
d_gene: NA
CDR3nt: TGTGCCAGCAAGCGAGGGGAGTTCTATGGCTACACCTTC
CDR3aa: CASKRGEFYGYTF

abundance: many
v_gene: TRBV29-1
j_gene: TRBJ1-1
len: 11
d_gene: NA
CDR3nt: TGCAGCGTTGGTGGGGGTTTGGAAGCTTTCTTT
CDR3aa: CSVGGGLEAFF

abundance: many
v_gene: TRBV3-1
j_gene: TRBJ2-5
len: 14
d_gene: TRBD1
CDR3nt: TGTGCCAGCAGCCACGGACAGGGGGAAGAGACCCAGTACTTC
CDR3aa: CASSHGQGEETQYF

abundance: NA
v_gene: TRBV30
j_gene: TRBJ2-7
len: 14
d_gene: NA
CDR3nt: TGTGCCTGGAGTGTAGTCCCAAGCTCCTACGAGCAGTACTTC
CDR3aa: CAWSVVPSSYEQYF

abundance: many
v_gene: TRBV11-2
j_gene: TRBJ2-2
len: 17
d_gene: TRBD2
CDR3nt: TGTGCCAGCAGCTTAGGGGTTAGACTAGCCCTCACCGGGGAGCTGTTTTTT
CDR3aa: CASSLGVRLALTGELFF

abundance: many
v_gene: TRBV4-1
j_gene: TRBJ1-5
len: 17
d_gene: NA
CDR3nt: TGCGCCAGCAGCCAAGAAACCAGGGCATATAGCAATCAGCCCCAGCATTTT
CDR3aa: CASSQETRAYSNQPQHF

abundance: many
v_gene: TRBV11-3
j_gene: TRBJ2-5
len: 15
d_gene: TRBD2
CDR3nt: TGTGCCAGCAGCTTAGGGACGGGACTAGGGGAGACCCAGTACTTC
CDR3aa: CASSLGTGLGETQYF

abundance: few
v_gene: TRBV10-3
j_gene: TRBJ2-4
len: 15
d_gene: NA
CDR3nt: TGTGCCATCAGTAGGAGCGGTGGAAACGAAAACATTCAGTACTTC
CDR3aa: CAISRSGGNENIQYF

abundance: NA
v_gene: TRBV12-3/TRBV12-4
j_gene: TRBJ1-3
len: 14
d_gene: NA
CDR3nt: TGTGCCAGCAGTCTGGGACCCTCTGGAAACACCATATATTTT
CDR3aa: CASSLGPSGNTIYF

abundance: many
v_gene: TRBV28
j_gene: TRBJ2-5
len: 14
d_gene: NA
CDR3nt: TGTGCCAGCAGTTTAACGCAAGGGGTTAAGACCCAGTACTTC
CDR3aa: CASSLTQGVKTQYF

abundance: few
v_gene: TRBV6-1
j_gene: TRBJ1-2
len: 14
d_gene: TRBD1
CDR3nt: TGTGCCAGCAGTGATGGGACAGGCCACTATGGCTACACCTTC
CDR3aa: CASSDGTGHYGYTF

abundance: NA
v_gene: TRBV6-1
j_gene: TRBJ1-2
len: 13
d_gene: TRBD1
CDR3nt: TGTGCCAGCAGACCCGACAGGGACCATGGCTACACCTTC
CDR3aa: CASRPDRDHGYTF